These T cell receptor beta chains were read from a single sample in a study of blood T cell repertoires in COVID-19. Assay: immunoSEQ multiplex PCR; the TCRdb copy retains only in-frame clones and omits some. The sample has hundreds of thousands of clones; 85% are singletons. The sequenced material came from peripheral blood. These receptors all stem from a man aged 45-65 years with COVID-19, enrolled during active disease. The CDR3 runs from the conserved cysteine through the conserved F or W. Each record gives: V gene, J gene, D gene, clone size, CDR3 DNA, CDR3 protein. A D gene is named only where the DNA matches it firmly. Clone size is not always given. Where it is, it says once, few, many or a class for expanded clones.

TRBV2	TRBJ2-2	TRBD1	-	TGTGCCAGCAGTACGATAGGGGGCGGCACCGGGGAGCTGTTTTTT	CASSTIGGGTGELFF
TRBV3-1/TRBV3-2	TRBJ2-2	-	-	TGTGCCAGCAGGAATCCTAATGCACCTTGGGGGGCCGGGGAGCTGTTTTTT	CASRNPNAPWGAGELFF
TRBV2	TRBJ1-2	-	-	TGTGCCAGCAGTGAAATACCAGGGCTAAACTATGGCTACACCTTC	CASSEIPGLNYGYTF
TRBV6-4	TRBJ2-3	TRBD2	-	TGTGCCAGCAGTTCGCTAGCGGGGGGACCAGATACGCAGTATTTT	CASSSLAGGPDTQYF
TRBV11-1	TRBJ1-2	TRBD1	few	TGTGCCAGCAGCCCTTGGGACAGGGAGGACGGCTACACCTTC	CASSPWDREDGYTF
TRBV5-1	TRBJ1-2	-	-	TGCGCCAGCAGCTTGGATACTAACTATGGCTACACCTTC	CASSLDTNYGYTF
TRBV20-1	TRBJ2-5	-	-	TGCAGTGCTAGCATGGAGACCCAGTACTTC	CSASMETQYF
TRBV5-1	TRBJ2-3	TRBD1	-	TGCGCCAGCAGCCCTGGGACAGGGGGATTGGGTACGCAGTATTTT	CASSPGTGGLGTQYF
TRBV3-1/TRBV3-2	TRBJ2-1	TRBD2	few	TGTGCCAGCAGCCACCAGACTAGCGGGGGGGAGCAGTTCTTC	CASSHQTSGGEQFF
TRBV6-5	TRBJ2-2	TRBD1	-	TGTGCCAGCAGATTGAGGGGACAGCGCACCGGGGAGCTGTTTTTT	CASRLRGQRTGELFF
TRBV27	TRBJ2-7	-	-	TGTGCCAGTCGCCACTACGGGGACTACGAGCAGTACTTC	CASRHYGDYEQYF
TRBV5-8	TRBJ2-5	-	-	TGTGCCAGCAGCTTGGAGGGACTTAAGCAAGAGACCCAGTACTTC	CASSLEGLKQETQYF
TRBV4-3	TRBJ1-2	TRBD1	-	TGCGCCAGCAGCCAAAACAGGGGGGACTATGGCTACACCTTC	CASSQNRGDYGYTF
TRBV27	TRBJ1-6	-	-	TGTGCCAGCAGTGCCTTCGGCGGGAGTTCACCCCTCCACTTT	CASSAFGGSSPLHF
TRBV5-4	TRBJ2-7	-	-	TGTGCCAGCAGCTTGGTCGGACAAGACTACGAGCAGTACTTC	CASSLVGQDYEQYF
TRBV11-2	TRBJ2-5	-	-	TGTGCCAGCAGCAAACCCGGCGGAGCGGCCCAAGAGACCCAGTACTTC	CASSKPGGAAQETQYF